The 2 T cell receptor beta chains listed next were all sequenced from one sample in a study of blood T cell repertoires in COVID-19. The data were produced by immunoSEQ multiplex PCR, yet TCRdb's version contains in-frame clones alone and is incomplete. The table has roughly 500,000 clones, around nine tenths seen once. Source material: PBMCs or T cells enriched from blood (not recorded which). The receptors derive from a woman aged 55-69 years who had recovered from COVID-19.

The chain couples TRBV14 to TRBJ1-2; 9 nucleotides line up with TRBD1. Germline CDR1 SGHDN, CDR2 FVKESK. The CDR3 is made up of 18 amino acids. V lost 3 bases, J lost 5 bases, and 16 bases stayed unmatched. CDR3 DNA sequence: TGTGCCAGCAGCCATAGTACAGGGGGCTCTACTAGACGGTATGGCTACACCTTC. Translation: CASSHSTGGSTRRYGYTF.

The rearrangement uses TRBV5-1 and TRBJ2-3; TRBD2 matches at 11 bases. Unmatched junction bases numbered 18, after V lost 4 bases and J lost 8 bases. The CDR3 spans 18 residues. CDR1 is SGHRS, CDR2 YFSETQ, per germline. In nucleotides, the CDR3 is TGCGCCAGCAGCCCGGGTGGGGGACTAGCGGAAACCTTCTCTACGCAGTATTTT. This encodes CASSPGGGLAETFSTQYF.